Presented here are 14 T cell receptor beta chains from one specimen sequenced in a study of cytomegalovirus exposure and HLA in healthy donors (dated by TCRdb to about 2017). Libraries were constructed by the immunoSEQ multiplex PCR assay. The multiplex PCR relied on a mix of 60 forward primers for TCR Vbeta segments and 13 reverse primers for TCR Jbeta segments. Sourced from immuneACCESS, this table was stored by TCRdb with only in-frame sequences that have V and J called. A share of the clones is absent; for the studies checked, an unresolved V gene accounts for under half, and the remainder has no known explanation. Here the sample has 100,000 or so clones; around four fifths occur a single time. The leading ten clones occupy 4.5% to 5.5% of the sample. Sequencing was done on a sample of PBMCs. The receptors were gathered from a woman aged 35 to 49 in good health and CMV-seronegative.

V gene TRBV29-1 combines with J gene TRBJ1-1, with D possibly being TRBD1 (5 bases). There are 13 residues in the CDR3. V was cut by 6 bases and J by 1 base, with 12 bases left in between. Germline V gene data show CDR1 as SQVTM and CDR2 as ANQGSEA. CDR3 coding DNA: TGCAGCGTGCCCGGGCAGGGGAACACTGAAGCTTTCTTT. Encoded protein: CSVPGQGNTEAFF.

The chain links TRBV27 to TRBJ2-2, with TRBD2 as a possible D gene (7 bases). The CDR3 extends over 16 amino acids. Trimming cost V 3 bases and J 2 bases, with 13 bases left between them. CDR1 is MNHEY and CDR2 is SMNVEV in the germline V gene (reference sequence). CDR3: CASSFSGGPNTGELFF. Written as DNA, the CDR3 is TGTGCCAGCAGTTTTTCCGGGGGGCCTAACACCGGGGAGCTGTTTTTT.

This clone showed up just a few times. The chain is built from TRBV2 and TRBJ1-2; weak D call: TRBD1 (6 bases). The CDR3 covers 15 residues. V lost 6 bases, J lost 1 base, and 15 bases lay in between. Germline V gene data show CDR1 as SNHLY and CDR2 as FYNNEI. This chain's CDR3 is CASRDSGQINYGYTF. The CDR3 coding sequence is TGTGCCAGCAGAGACTCCGGACAGATTAACTATGGCTACACCTTC. Drawing the rest from reference TRBV2 and TRBJ1-2, the complete variable domain is EPEVTQTPSHQVTQMGQEVILRCVPISNHLYFYWYRQILGQKVEFLVSFYNNEISEKSEIFDDQFSVERPDGSNFTLKIRSTKLEDSAMYFCASRDSGQINYGYTFGSGTRLTVV.

The V and J genes are TRBV2 and TRBJ1-2; tentatively, D is TRBD1 (6 bases). Trimming took off 3 bases at V and 7 bases at J, with 18 bases between the two ends. The CDR3 extends over 15 amino acids. The germline V gene has CDR1 SNHLY and CDR2 FYNNEI. The DNA for the CDR3 is TGTGCCAGCAGTGATCAAGCGACAGGAAAGATTGGCTACACCTTC. This gives the protein CASSDQATGKIGYTF.

The chain combines TRBV6-1 with TRBJ2-1; TRBD2 aligns across 8 bases. The CDR3 length is 15 residues. V dropped 2 bases and J dropped 7; count of bases not matched to a gene: 7. From germline, CDR1 is MNHNS and CDR2 SASEGT. The CDR3 DNA reads as TGTGCCAGCAGTGAACCGGCGGGGGGTATAAATGAGCAGTTCTTC. Residues: CASSEPAGGINEQFF.

Comments on this clone: This CDR3 is also generated by other DNA sequences in the sample. This chain links TRBV5-4 with TRBJ2-7, with TRBD1 matching 10 bases. The germline V gene has CDR1 SGHNT and CDR2 YYREEE (reference sequence). The trim removed 4 bases at V and 2 bases at J, leaving 6 bases unmatched. The CDR3 runs 15 residues. The CDR3 DNA is TGTGCCAGCAGCCCCCCCGGGACAGGGGCCTACGAGCAGTACTTC. This codes for CASSPPGTGAYEQYF.

This clone was recorded only once. The chain joins TRBV4-2 to TRBJ1-2, with TRBD1 matching over 10 bases. The V segment lost 2 bases and the J segment 5 bases; nucleotides outside the gene matches: 8. The CDR3 loop spans 16 amino acids. CDR1 is LGHNA, CDR2 YNFKEQ, per germline. CDR3 sequence: CASSQTSGTGAYGYTF. The CDR3 region has the DNA TGTGCCAGCAGCCAAACCTCCGGGACAGGGGCTTATGGCTACACCTTC.

V is TRBV5-1 and J is TRBJ1-2; 9 nucleotides line up with TRBD1. The CDR3 is 14 amino acids. V lost 0 bases to trimming and J lost 6 bases; unmatched junction nucleotides: 3. Germline CDR1 and CDR2: SGHRS and YFSETQ. The CDR3 loop is CASSLGDRVDGYTF. The CDR3 DNA is TGCGCCAGCAGCTTGGGGGACAGGGTGGATGGCTACACCTTC.

This sequence joins TRBV2 and TRBJ1-4; 8 bases match TRBD1. Germline CDR1 is SNHLY and CDR2 is FYNNEI. The CDR3 is 15 amino acids. The V and J ends lost 4 bases and 3 bases, in that order; junction bases with no gene match: 4. The CDR3 DNA reads TGTGCCAGCAGTGTGCAGGGGGCGGCTAATGAAAAACTGTTTTTT. As protein: CASSVQGAANEKLFF.

This clone was counted between two and nine times. V usage is TRBV6-6 and J usage is TRBJ1-3; tentative D call: TRBD1 (5 bases). Germline-derived CDR1 and CDR2 are MNHNY and SVGAGI (reference sequence). CDR3 length: 14 amino acids. The V end was cut by 4 bases, the J end by 7 bases, with 14 bases between. CDR3 loop: CASSLGGVRNTIYF. Written as DNA, the CDR3 is TGTGCCAGCAGTTTGGGGGGTGTCAGGAACACCATATATTTT.

This clone was detected a few times. This chain connects TRBV4-2 to TRBJ1-1, with D unresolved. The CDR3 is made up of 14 amino acids. Germline-derived CDR1 and CDR2 are LGHNA and YNFKEQ. Trimming pared 1 base from V and 5 bases from J, leaving 11 bases between. The CDR3 region has the DNA TGTGCCAGCAGCCAAGGCGGGGAAGGGACTGAAGCTTTCTTT. Translation gives CASSQGGEGTEAFF.

This chain links TRBV10-3 with TRBJ2-7; 9 bases fit TRBD1. The CDR3 consists of 20 residues. Germline V CDR1 and CDR2: ENHRY, SYGVKD. V gave up 0 bases and J gave up 1 base; unmatched junction bases: 16. The CDR3 region is CAISESRILRRDRASYEQYF. The CDR3 DNA follows: TGTGCCATCAGTGAGTCTAGAATCTTGCGGCGGGACAGGGCGTCCTACGAGCAGTACTTC.

The V call is TRBV30, the J call TRBJ2-2; TRBD1 is a possible D gene (6 bases). Trimming removed 2 bases at V and 1 base at J, with 11 bases between. The CDR3 loop spans 15 amino acids. Germline V CDR1 and CDR2: GTSNPN, SVGIG (reference sequence). CDR3 residues: CAWSPPTGNTGELFF. CDR3 nucleotide sequence: TGTGCCTGGAGTCCGCCGACAGGGAACACCGGGGAGCTGTTTTTT.

V usage is TRBV28 and J usage is TRBJ2-7; 12 bases match TRBD1. The J segment lost 2 bases and the V segment lost 5 bases, leaving 4 bases of the junction unmatched. The CDR3 runs to 15 residues. Germline CDR1 reads MDHEN; CDR2 reads SYDVKM. The DNA of the CDR3 is TGTGCCAGCAGTACCGGGACAGGGGGCGCCTACGAGCAGTACTTC. The encoded protein is CASSTGTGGAYEQYF.